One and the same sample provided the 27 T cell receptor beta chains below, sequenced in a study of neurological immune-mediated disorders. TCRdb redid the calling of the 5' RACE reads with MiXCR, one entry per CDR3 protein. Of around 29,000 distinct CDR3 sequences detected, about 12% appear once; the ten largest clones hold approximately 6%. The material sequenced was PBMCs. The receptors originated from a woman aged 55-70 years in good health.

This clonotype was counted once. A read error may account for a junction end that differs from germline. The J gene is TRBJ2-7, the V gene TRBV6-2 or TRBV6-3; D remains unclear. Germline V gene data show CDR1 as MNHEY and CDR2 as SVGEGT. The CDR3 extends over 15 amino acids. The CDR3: CANSYSPVAYDEQYF. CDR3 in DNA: TGTGCCAACAGTTACTCCCCGGTGGCGTACGACGAGCAGTACTTC.

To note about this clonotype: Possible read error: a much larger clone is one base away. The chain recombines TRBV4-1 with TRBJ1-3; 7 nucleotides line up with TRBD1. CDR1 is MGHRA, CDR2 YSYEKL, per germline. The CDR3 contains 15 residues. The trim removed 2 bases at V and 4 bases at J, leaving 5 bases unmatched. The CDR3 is CASSQQGVGGNTIYF. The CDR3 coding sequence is TGCGCCAGCAGCCAACAGGGGGTGGGAGGAAACACCATATATTTT.

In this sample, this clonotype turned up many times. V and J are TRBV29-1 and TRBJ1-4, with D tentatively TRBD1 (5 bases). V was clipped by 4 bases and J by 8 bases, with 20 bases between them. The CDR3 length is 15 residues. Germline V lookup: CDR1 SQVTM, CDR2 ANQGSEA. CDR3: CSVGTSTLFMEKLFF. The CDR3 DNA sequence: TGCAGCGTTGGGACATCGACCCTCTTCATGGAAAAACTGTTTTTT.

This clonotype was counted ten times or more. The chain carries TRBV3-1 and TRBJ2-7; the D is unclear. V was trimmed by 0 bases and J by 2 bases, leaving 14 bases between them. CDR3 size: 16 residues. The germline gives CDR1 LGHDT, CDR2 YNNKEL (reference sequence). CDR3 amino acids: CASSQDGSYPPYEQYF. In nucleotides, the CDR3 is TGTGCCAGCAGCCAAGATGGCAGCTACCCTCCCTACGAGCAGTACTTC.

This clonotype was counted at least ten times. The DNA for the CDR3 is TGCAGTGCTAGAGCCAGCGGGGGGGCCCGGGGCACAGATACGCAGTATTTT. Amino acids: CSARASGGARGTDTQYF. V is TRBV20-1 and J is TRBJ2-3; TRBD2 agrees at 10 bases. The CDR3 covers 17 residues. Unmatched junction bases numbered 8, after V lost 1 base and J lost 1 base. The germline gives CDR1 DFQATT, CDR2 SNEGSKA (reference sequence).

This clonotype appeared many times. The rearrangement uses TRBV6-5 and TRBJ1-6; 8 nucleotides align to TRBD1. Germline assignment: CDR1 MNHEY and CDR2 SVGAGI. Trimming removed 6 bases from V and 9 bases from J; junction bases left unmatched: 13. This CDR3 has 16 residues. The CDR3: CASSPRDRKHVSPLHF. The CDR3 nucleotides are TGTGCCAGCAGCCCAAGGGACAGGAAACATGTTTCACCCCTCCACTTT.

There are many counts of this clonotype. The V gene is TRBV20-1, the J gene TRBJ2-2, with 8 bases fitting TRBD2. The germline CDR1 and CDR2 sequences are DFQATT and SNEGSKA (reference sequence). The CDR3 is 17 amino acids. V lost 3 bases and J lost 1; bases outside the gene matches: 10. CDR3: CSARSGGGGLNTGELFF. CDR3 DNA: TGCAGTGCTAGGAGCGGGGGAGGGGGGTTGAACACCGGGGAGCTGTTTTTT.

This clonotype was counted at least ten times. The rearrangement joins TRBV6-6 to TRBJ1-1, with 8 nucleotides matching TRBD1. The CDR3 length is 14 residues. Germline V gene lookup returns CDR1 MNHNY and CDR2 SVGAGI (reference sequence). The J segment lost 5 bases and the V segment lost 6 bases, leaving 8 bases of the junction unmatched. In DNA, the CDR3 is TGTGCCAGCAGCCGCGACAGGGGAGGAACTGAAGCTTTCTTT. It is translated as CASSRDRGGTEAFF.

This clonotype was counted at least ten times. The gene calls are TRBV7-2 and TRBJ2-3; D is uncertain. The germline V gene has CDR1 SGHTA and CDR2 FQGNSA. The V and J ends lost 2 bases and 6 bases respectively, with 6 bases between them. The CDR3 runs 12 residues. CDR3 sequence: CASSLQTDTQYF. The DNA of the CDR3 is TGTGCCAGCAGCTTACAAACGGATACGCAGTATTTT.

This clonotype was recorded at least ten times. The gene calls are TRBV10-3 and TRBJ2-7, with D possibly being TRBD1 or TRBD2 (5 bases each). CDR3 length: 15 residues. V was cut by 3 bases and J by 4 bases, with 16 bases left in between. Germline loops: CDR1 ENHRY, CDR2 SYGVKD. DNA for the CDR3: TGTGCCATCAGTGATATCGCCGGGAAGGGGTACGAGCAGTACTTC. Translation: CAISDIAGKGYEQYF.

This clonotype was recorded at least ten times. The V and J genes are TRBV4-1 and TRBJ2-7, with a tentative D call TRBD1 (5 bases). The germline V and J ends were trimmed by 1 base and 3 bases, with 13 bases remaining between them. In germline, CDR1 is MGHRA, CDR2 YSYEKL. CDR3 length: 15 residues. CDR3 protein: CASSQVGQGGYEQYF. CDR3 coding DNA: TGCGCCAGCAGCCAAGTAGGGCAGGGCGGCTACGAGCAGTACTTC.

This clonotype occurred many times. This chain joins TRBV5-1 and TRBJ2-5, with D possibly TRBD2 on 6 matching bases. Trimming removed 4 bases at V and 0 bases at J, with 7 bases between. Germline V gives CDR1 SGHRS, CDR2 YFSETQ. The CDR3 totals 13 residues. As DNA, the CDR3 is TGCGCCAGCAGCGGCGGGGACCAAGAGACCCAGTACTTC. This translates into CASSGGDQETQYF.

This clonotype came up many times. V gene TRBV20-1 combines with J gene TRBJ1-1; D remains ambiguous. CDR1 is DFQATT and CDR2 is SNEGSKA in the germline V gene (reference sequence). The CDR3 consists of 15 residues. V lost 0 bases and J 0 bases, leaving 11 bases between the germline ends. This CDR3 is CSARDTASLNTEAFF. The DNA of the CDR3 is TGCAGTGCTAGAGATACAGCGTCCTTGAACACTGAAGCTTTCTTT.

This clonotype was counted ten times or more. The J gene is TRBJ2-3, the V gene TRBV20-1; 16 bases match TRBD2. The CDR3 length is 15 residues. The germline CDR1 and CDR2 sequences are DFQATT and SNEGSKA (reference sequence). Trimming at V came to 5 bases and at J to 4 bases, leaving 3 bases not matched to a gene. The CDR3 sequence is CSAQGLAGGPDTQYF. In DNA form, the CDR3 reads TGCAGTGCTCAGGGACTAGCGGGGGGGCCAGATACGCAGTATTTT.

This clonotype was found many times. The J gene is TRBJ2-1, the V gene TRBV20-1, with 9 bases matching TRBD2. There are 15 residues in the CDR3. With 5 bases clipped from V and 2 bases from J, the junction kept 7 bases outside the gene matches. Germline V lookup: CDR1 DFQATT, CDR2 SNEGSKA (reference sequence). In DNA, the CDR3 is TGCAGTGCTCCCCTTAGCGGGGGCACCTACAATGAGCAGTTCTTC. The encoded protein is CSAPLSGGTYNEQFF.

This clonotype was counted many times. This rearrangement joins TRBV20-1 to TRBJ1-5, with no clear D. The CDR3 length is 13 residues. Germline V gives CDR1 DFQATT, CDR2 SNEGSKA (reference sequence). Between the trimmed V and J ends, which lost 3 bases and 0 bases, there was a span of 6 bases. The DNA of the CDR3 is TGCAGTGCTAGTCGGGATAGCAATCAGCCCCAGCATTTT. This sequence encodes CSASRDSNQPQHF.

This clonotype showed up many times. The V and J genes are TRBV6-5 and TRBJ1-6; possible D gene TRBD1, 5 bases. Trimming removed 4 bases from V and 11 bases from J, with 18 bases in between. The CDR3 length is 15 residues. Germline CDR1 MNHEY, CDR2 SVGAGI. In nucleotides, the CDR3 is TGTGCCAGCAGTTCCACCGACAGTACCCAGGCACCCCTCCACTTT. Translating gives CASSSTDSTQAPLHF.

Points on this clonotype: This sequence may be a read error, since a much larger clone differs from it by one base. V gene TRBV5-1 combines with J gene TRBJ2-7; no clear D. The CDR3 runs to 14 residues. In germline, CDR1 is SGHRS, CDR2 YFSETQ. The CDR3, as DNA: TGCGCCAGAAGCTTGGTTCAGAGTTTCGGCGAGCAGTACTTC. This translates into CARSLVQSFGEQYF.

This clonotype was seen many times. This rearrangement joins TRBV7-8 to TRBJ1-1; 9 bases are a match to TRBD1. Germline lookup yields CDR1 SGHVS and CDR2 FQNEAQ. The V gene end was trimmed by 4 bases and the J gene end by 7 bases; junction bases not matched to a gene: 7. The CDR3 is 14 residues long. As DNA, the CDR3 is TGTGCCAGCAGCTCAGGACAGGGGATAGGTGAAGCTTTCTTT. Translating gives CASSSGQGIGEAFF.

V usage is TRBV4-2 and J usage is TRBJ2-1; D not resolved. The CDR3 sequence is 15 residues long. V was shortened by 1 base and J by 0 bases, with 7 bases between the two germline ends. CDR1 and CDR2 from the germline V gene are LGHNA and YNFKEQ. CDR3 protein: CASSQGESSYNEQFF. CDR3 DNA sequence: TGTGCCAGCAGCCAAGGGGAAAGCTCCTACAATGAGCAGTTCTTC.

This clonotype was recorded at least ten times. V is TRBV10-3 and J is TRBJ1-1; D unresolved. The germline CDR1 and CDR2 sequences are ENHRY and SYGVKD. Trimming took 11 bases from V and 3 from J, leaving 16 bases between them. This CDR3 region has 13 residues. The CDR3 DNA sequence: TGTGCCTCCAGCGGAGACACGGACACTGAAGCTTTCTTT. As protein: CASSGDTDTEAFF.

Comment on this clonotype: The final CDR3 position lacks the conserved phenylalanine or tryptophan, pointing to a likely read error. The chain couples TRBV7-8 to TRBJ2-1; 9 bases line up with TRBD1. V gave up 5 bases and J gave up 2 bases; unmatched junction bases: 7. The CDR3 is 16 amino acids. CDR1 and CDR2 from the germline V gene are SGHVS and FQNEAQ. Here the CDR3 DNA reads TGTGCCAGCAGCCTAAAGGGACAGGGCCCCTACAATGAGCAGTTCTTA. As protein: CASSLKGQGPYNEQFL.

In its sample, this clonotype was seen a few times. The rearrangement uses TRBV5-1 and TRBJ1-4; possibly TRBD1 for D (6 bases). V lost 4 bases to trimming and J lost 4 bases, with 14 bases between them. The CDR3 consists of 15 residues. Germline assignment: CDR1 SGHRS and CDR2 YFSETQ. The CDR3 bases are TGCGCCAGCAGCATGATGGGACACTTTAATGAAAAACTGTTTTTT. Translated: CASSMMGHFNEKLFF.

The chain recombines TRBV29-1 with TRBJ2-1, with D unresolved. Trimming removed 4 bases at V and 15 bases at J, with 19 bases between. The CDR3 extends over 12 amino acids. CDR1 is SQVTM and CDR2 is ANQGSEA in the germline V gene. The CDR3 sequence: CSVAFSLSEWFF. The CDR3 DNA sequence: TGCAGCGTTGCGTTCAGCCTCAGTGAATGGTTCTTC.

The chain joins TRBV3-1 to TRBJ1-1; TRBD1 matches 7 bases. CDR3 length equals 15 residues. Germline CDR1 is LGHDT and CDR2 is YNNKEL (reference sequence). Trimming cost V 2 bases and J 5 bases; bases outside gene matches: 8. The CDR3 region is CASSQTATGRTEAFF. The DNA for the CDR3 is TGTGCCAGCAGCCAAACTGCGACAGGGAGGACTGAAGCTTTCTTT.

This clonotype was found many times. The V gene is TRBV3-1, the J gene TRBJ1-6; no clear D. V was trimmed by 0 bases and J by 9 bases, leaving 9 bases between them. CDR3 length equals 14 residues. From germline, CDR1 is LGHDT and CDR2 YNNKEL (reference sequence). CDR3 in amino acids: CASSQDVRFSPLHF. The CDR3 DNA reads TGTGCCAGCAGCCAAGATGTGCGGTTTTCACCCCTCCACTTT.

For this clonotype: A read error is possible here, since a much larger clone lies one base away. Written as DNA, the CDR3 is TGTGCCAGCAGGGATCCGGGGCGGGCGACCTCTGGAAACGCCATATATTTT. Translation: CASRDPGRATSGNAIYF. This chain joins TRBV7-2 and TRBJ1-3, with D tentatively TRBD1 (5 bases). Germline V gene sequence: CDR1 SGHTA, CDR2 FQGNSA. The length of the CDR3 is 17 residues.